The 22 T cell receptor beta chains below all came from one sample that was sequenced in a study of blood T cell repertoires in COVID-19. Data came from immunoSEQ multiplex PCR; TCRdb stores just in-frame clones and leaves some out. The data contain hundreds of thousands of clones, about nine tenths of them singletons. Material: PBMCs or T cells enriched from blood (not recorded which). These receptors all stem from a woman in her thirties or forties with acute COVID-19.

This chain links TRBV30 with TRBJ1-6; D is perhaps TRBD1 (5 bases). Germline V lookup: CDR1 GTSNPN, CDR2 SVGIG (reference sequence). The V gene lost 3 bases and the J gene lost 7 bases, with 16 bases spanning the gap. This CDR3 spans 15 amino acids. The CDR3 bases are TGTGCCTGGAGGGGGCAGCTCAGTGGGAATTCACCCCTCCACTTT. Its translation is CAWRGQLSGNSPLHF.

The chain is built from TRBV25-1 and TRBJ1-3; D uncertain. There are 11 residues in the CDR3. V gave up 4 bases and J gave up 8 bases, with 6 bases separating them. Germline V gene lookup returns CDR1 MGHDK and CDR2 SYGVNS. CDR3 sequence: CASSGAYTIYF. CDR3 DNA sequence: TGTGCCAGCAGTGGGGCATACACCATATATTTT. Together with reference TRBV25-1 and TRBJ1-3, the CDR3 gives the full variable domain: EADIYQTPRYLVIGTGKKITLECSQTMGHDKMYWYQQDPGMELHLIHYSYGVNSTEKGDLSSESTVSRIRTEHFPLTLESARPSHTSQYLCASSGAYTIYFGEGSWLTVV.

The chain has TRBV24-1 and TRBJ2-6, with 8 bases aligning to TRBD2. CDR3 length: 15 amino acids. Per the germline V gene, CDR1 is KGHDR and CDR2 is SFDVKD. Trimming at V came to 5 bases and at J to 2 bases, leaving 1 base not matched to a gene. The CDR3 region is CATSAGGAGANVLTF. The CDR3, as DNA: TGTGCCACCAGTGCCGGGGGGGCTGGGGCCAACGTCCTGACTTTC.

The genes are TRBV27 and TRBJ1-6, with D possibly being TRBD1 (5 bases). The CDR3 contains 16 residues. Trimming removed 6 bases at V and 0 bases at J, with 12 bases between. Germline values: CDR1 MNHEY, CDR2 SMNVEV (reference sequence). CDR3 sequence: CASRPVGGSYNSPLHF. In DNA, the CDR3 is TGTGCCAGCAGACCAGTGGGGGGCTCCTATAATTCACCCCTCCACTTT.

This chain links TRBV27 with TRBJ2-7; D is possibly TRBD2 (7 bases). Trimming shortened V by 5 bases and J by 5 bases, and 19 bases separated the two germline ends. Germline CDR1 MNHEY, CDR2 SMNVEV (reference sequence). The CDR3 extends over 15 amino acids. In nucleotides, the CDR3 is TGTGCCAGCAGTCCCACGGGGGGCAGGGCCCACGAGCAGTACTTC. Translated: CASSPTGGRAHEQYF.

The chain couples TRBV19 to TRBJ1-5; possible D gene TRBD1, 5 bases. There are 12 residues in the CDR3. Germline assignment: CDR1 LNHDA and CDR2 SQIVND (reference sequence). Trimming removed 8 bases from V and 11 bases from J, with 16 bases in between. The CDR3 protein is CASYGRVGSQHF. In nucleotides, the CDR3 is TGTGCCAGTTATGGCAGGGTAGGGTCCCAGCATTTT.

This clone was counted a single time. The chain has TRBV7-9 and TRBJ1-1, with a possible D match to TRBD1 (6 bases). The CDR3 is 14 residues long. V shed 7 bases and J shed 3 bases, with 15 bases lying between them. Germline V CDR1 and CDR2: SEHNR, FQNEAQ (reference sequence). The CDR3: CASIPGALDTEAFF. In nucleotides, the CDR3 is TGTGCCAGCATCCCAGGGGCCCTGGACACTGAAGCTTTCTTT.

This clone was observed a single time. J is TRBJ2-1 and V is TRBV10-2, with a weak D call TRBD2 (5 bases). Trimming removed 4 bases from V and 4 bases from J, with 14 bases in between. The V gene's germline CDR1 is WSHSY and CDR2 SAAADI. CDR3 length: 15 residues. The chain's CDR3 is CASSGGPIGYNEQFF. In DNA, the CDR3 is TGCGCCAGCAGTGGAGGGCCTATCGGGTACAATGAGCAGTTCTTC.

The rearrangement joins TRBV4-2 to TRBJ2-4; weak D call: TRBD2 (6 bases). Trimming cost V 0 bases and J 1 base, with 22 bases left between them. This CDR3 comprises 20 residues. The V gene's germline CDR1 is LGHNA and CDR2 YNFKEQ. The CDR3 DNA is TGTGCCAGCAGCCAAGATTTTAGTCTGGGGGGAGGCGGGGCCAAAAACATTCAGTACTTC. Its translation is CASSQDFSLGGGGAKNIQYF.

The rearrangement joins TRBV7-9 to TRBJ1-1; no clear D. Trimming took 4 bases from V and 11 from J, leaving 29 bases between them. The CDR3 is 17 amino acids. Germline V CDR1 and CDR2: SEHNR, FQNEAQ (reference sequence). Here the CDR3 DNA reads TGTGCCAGCAGCTCGTACCCAGATGACATCCCTCCCGGCAAGGCTTTCTTT. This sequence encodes CASSSYPDDIPPGKAFF.

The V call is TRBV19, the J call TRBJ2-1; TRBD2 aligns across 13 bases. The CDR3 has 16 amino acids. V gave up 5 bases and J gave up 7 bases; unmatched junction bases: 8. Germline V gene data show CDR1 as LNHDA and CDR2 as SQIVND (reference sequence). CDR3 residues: CASSETSGRAWNEQFF. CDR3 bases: TGTGCCAGTAGTGAAACTAGCGGGAGGGCGTGGAATGAGCAGTTCTTC.

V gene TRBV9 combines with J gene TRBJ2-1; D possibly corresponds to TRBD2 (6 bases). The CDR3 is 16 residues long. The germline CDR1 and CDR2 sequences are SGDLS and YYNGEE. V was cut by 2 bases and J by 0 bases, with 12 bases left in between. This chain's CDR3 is CASSVQAGFSYNEQFF. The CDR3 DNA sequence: TGTGCCAGCAGCGTCCAAGCGGGCTTCTCCTACAATGAGCAGTTCTTC.

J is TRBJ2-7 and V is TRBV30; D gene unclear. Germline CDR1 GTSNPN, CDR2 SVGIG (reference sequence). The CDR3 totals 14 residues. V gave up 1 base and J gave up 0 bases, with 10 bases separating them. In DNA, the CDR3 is TGTGCCTGGAGTGGGGCTTTTAGCTCCTACGAGCAGTACTTC. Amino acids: CAWSGAFSSYEQYF. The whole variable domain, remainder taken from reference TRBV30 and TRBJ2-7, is SQTIHQWPATLVQPVGSPLSLECTVEGTSNPNLYWYRQAAGRGLQLLFYSVGIGQISSEVPQNLSASRPQDRQFILSSKKLLLSDSGFYLCAWSGAFSSYEQYFGPGTRLTVT.

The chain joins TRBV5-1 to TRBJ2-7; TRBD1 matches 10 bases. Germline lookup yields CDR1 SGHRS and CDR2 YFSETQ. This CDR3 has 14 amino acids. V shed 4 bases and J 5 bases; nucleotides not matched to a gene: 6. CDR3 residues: CASSIGQGDDEQYV. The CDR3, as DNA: TGCGCCAGCAGCATTGGACAGGGGGATGACGAGCAGTACGTC.

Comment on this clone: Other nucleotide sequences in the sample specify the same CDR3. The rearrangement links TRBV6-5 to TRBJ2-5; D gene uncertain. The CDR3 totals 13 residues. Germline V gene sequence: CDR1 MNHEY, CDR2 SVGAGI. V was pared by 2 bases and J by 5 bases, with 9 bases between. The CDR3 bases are TGTGCCAGCAGTTACCGGGTACGGGAGACCCAGTACTTC. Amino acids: CASSYRVRETQYF.

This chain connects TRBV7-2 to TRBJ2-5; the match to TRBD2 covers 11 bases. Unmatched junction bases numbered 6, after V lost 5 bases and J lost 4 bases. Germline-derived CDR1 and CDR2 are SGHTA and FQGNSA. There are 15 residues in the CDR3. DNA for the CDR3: TGTGCCAGCAGCCCCCGGCTAGCGGGAGGAGAGACCCAGTACTTC. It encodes CASSPRLAGGETQYF.

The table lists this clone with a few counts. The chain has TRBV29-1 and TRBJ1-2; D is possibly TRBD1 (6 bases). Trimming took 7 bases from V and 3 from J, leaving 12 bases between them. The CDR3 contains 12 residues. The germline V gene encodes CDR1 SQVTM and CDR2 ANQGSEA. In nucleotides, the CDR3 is TGCAGCGGCGTACAGGGTGACTATGGCTACACCTTC. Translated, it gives CSGVQGDYGYTF.

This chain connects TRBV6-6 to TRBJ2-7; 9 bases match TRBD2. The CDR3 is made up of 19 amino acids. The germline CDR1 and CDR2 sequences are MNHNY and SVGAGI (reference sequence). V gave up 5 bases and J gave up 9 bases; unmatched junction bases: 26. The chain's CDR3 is CASSQPIRTSVSHEPWQYF. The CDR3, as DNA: TGTGCCAGCAGTCAACCGATACGGACTAGCGTCTCCCACGAACCTTGGCAGTACTTC.

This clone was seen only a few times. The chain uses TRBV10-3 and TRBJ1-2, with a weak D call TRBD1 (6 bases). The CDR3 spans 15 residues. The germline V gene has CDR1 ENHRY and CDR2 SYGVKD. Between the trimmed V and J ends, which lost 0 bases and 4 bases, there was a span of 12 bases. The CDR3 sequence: CAISESADRIYGYTF. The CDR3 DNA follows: TGTGCCATCAGTGAGTCCGCGGACAGAATCTATGGCTACACCTTC.

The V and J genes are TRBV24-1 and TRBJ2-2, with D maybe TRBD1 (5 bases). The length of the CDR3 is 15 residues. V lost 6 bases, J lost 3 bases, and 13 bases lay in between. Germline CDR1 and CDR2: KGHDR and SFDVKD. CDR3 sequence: CATSWGPAYTGELFF. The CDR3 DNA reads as TGTGCCACCAGTTGGGGCCCTGCTTACACCGGGGAGCTGTTTTTT.

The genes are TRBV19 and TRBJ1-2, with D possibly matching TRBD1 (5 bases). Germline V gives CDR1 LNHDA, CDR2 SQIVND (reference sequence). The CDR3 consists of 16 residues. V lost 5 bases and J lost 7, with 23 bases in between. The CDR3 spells CASSYAGQSGRSGYTF. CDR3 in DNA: TGTGCCAGTAGTTACGCGGGGCAATCGGGGAGATCTGGCTACACCTTC.

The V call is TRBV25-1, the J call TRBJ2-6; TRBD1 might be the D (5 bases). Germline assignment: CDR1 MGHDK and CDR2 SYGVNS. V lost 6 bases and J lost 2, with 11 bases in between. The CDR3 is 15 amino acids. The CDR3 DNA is TGTGCCAGCAGCAAGTCAGGGACTGGGGCCAACGTCCTGACTTTC. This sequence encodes CASSKSGTGANVLTF. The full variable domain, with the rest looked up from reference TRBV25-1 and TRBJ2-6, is EADIYQTPRYLVIGTGKKITLECSQTMGHDKMYWYQQDPGMELHLIHYSYGVNSTEKGDLSSESTVSRIRTEHFPLTLESARPSHTSQYLCASSKSGTGANVLTFGAGSRLTVL.